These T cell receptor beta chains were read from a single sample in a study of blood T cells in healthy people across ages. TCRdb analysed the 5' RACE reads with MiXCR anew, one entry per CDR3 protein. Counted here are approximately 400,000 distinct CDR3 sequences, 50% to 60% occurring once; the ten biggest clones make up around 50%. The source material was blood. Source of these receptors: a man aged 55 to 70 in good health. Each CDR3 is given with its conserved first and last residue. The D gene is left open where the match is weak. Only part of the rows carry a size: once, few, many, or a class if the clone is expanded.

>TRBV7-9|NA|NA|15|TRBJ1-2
TGTGCCAGCAGATTGGACGGGGCCACTAACTATGGCTACACCTTC
CASRLDGATNYGYTF
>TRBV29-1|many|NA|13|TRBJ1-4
TGCAGCGTTGCGGAGGAGCGAAATGAAAAACTGTTTTTT
CSVAEERNEKLFF
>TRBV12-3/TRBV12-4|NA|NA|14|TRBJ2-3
TGTGCCAGCAGTTGTGGGGTGGCCGGAGATACGCAGTATTTT
CASSCGVAGDTQYF
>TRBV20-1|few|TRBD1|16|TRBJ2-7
TGCAGTGCTGCCGCTGCCGGACAGGGTGTCGGGTACGAGCAGTACTTC
CSAAAAGQGVGYEQYF
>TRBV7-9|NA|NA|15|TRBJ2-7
TGTGCCAGCAGCTTAACGCAGGGGATGGCTTCCTTGGGGTACTTC
CASSLTQGMASLGYF
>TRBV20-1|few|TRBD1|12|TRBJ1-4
TGCAGTGCTAGCTACAGGGGCGAAAAACTGTTTTTT
CSASYRGEKLFF
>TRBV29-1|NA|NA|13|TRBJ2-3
TGCAGCGTTGTCGGCAGGCTCACAGATACGCAGTATTTT
CSVVGRLTDTQYF
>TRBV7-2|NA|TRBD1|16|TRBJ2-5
TGTGCCAGCAGCTTACGCGGGCCAGGGGGTGAGCAGACCCAGTACTTC
CASSLRGPGGEQTQYF
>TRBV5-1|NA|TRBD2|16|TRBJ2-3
TGCGCCAGCAGCTTGTCACTAGCGGGAAGGGCAGATACGCAGTATTTT
CASSLSLAGRADTQYF
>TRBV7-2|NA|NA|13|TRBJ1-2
TGTGCCAGCAGCCCGACAGTAGACTATGGCTACACCTTC
CASSPTVDYGYTF
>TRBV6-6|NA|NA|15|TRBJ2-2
TGTGCCGGAGGGAAAGGACAGGCTAACACCGGGGAGCTGTTTTTT
CAGGKGQANTGELFF
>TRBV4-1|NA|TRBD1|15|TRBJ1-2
TGCGCCAGCAGCCACTCGACAGGGGGATTGTATGGCTACACCTTC
CASSHSTGGLYGYTF
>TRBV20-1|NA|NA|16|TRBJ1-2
TGCAGTGCTAGCCCCCTACAGGGAAGCGCTAGCTATGGCTACACCTTC
CSASPLQGSASYGYTF
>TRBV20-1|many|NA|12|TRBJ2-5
TGCAGTTTGAAGCGGACACAAGAGACCCAGTACTTC
CSLKRTQETQYF
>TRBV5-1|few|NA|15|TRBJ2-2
TGCGCCAGCAGCTTGGATTTGGGAAACACCGGGGAGCTGTTTTTT
CASSLDLGNTGELFF
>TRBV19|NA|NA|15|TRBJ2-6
TGTGCCAGTAGTATTACTGTCTCTGGGGCCAACGTCCTGACTTTC
CASSITVSGANVLTF
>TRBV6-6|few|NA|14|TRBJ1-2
TGTGCCAGCAGTTACCTGGGGGAGAACTATGGCTACACCTTC
CASSYLGENYGYTF
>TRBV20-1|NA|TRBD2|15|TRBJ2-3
TGCAGTGCACCCGGGACTAGCGCCAACACAGATACGCAGTATTTT
CSAPGTSANTDTQYF
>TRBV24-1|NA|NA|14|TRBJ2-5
TGTGCCACCAGTGATTTGCGGCCCCCAGAGACCCAGTACTTC
CATSDLRPPETQYF
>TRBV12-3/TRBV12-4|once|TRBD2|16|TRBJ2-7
TGTGCCAGCAGTTTTCGTACTAGCGGGAACCACAATGAGCAGTACTTC
CASSFRTSGNHNEQYF
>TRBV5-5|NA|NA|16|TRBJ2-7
TGTACCAGCAGCTACCCCGGGACGAGGACCTACAATGAGCAGTACTTC
CTSSYPGTRTYNEQYF
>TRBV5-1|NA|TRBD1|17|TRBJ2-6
TGCGCCAGCCAACCGGGACAGAAAGTCTCTGGGGCCAACGTCCTGACTTTC
CASQPGQKVSGANVLTF
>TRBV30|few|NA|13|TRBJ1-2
TGTGCCTGGAGTCCCCCCGGGTACTATGGCTACACCTTC
CAWSPPGYYGYTF
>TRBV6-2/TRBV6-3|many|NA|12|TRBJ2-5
TGTGCCAGCTTCACGGGGGTAGAGACCCAGTACTTC
CASFTGVETQYF
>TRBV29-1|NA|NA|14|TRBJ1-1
TGCAGCGTTCAGGGGTTGAATCGGGACACTGAAGCTTTCTTT
CSVQGLNRDTEAFF
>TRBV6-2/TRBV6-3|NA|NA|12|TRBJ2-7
TGTGCCAGCAGTTCCGTTTCCTACGAGCAGTACTTC
CASSSVSYEQYF
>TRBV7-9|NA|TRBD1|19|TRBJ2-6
TGTGCCAACAGCTTGTCTATCGGGACAGTCTCCTCTGGGGCCAACGTCCTGACTTTC
CANSLSIGTVSSGANVLTF
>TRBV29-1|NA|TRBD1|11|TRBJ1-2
TGCAGCGTGACAGGGGATAGAGGCTACACCTTC
CSVTGDRGYTF
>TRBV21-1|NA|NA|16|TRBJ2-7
TGTGCCAGCAGCCTTGAGTGGACAGGGGGCTCCTACGAGCAGTACTTC
CASSLEWTGGSYEQYF
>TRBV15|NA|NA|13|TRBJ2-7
TGTGCCACCAGCAGACGGACTGTGGGCGAGCAGTACTTC
CATSRRTVGEQYF
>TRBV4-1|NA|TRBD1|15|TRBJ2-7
TGCGCCAGCAGCCAGCCGGGACAGGGGACCTACGAGCAGTACTTC
CASSQPGQGTYEQYF
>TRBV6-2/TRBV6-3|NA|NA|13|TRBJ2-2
TGTGCCAGCAGAGACTCGACGGCCGGGGAGCTGTTTTTT
CASRDSTAGELFF
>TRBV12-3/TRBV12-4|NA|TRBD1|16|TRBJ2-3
TGTGCCAGCAGCCCCCCCGGGACAGCTACCACAGATACGCAGTATTTT
CASSPPGTATTDTQYF
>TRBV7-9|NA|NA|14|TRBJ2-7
TGTGCCAGCAGCTTAGCCGAGGGGGTTCCCAACCAGTACTTC
CASSLAEGVPNQYF
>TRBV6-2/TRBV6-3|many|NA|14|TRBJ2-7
TGTGCCAGCAGTTTCGTGGCTAGCCTAGACGAGCAGTACTTC
CASSFVASLDEQYF
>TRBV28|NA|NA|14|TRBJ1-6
TGTGCCAGCAGTTTGGACAGATATAATTCACCCCTCCACTTT
CASSLDRYNSPLHF
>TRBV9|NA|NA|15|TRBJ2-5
TGTGCCAGCAGCGGACCGGGACATCAAGGAGAGACCCAGTACTTC
CASSGPGHQGETQYF
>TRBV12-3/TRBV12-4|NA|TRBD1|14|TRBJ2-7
TGTGCCAGCACCGGGGACAGGGATACCTACGAGCAGTACTTC
CASTGDRDTYEQYF
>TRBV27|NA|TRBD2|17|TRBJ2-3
TGTGCCAGCAGTTTTACTAGCGGGAGTCCAGGCACAGATACGCAGTATTTT
CASSFTSGSPGTDTQYF
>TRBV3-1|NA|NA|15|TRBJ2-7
TGTGCCAGCAGCCTGGACACTCTCCTTTACAATGAGCAGTACTTC
CASSLDTLLYNEQYF
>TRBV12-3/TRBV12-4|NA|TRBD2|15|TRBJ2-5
TGTGCCAGCAGTCTTAGCGGGAGTTCAGGAGAGACCCAGTACTTC
CASSLSGSSGETQYF
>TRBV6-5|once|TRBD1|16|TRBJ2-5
TGTGCCAGCAGTTACTTAGGGACAGGGGGGGCCGAGACCCAGTACTTC
CASSYLGTGGAETQYF
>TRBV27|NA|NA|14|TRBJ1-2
TGTGCCAGCAGACGCCGGACAGAGGGCTATGGCTACACCTTC
CASRRRTEGYGYTF
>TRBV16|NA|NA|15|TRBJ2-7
TGTGCCAGCAGCCAAAGTCCAGGGATAGACTACGAGCAGTACTTC
CASSQSPGIDYEQYF
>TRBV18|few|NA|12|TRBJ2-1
TGTGCCAGCTCACCACAGGCCCAAGGGCAGTTCTTC
CASSPQAQGQFF
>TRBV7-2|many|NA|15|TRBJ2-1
TGTGCCAGCAGCTTAGGGCCCAGCTCCTACAATGAGCAGTTCTTC
CASSLGPSSYNEQFF
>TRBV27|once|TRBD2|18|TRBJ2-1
TGTGCCAGCGCCCGTGGGGCTAGCGGGAGTCGTTCTCTCCATGAGCAGTTCTTC
CASARGASGSRSLHEQFF
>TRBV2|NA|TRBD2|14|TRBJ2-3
TGTGCCAGCAGTGAAACGGGGGACTACGATACGCAGTATTTT
CASSETGDYDTQYF
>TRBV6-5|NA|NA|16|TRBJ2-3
TGTGCCAGCAGTAACCTCGGGGTCCGGGGCACAGATACGCAGTATTTT
CASSNLGVRGTDTQYF
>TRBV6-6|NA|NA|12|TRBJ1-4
TGTGCCAGCAGGTGGATTAATGAAAAACTGTTTTTT
CASRWINEKLFF
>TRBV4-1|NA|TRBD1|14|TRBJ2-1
TGCGCCAGCAGCCACCCGGGACAGCGCACCGAGCAGTTCTTC
CASSHPGQRTEQFF
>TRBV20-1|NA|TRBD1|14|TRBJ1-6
TGCAGTGCTGGCGGGGACAGATATAATTCACCCCTCCACTTT
CSAGGDRYNSPLHF
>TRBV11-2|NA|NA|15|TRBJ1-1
TGTGCCAGCAGCTTACCAACAGTGGCGAACACTGAAGCTTTCTTT
CASSLPTVANTEAFF
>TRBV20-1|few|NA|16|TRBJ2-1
TGCAGTGCTTCATTAGGACGCCCCGTGGCCTACAATGAGCAGTTCTTC
CSASLGRPVAYNEQFF